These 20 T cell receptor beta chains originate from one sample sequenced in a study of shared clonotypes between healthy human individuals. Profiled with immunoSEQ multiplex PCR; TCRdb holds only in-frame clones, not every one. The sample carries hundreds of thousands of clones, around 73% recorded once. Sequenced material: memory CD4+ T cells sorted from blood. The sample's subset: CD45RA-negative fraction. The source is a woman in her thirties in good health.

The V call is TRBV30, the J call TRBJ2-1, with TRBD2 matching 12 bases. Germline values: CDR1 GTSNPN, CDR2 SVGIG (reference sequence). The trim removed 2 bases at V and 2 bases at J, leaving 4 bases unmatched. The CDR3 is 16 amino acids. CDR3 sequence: CAWSSGLAGTYNEQFF. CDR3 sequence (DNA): TGTGCCTGGAGTTCCGGACTAGCGGGAACCTACAATGAGCAGTTCTTC.

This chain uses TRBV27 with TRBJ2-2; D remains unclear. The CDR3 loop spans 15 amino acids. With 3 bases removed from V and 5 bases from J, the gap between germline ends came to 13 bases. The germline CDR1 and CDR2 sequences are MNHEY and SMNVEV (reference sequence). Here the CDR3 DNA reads TGTGCCAGCAGTTTTTTGCAGCGCCGAACCGGGGAGCTGTTTTTT. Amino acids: CASSFLQRRTGELFF.

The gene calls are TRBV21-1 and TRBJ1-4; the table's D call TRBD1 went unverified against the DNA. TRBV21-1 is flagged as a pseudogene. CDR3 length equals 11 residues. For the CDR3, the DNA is TGTGCCAGCAGCATAGGACAGGGGAGGTTTTTT. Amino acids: CASSIGQGRFF.

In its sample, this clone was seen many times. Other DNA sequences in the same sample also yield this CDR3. CDR3 coding DNA: TGTGCCAGCAGTGAGGCAGCGGGAGCGTACAATGAGCAGTTCTTC. Protein product: CASSEAAGAYNEQFF. The chain couples TRBV6-4 to TRBJ2-1; 8 bases align to TRBD2. There are 15 residues in the CDR3. Germline CDR1 MRHNA, CDR2 SNTAGT. V lost 3 bases and J lost 4; bases outside the gene matches: 5.

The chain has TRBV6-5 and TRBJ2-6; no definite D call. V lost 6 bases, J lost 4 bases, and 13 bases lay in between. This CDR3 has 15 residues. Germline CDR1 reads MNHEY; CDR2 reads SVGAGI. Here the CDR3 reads CASRIQWSGANVLTF. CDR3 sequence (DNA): TGTGCCAGCAGGATCCAGTGGTCGGGGGCCAACGTCCTGACTTTC.

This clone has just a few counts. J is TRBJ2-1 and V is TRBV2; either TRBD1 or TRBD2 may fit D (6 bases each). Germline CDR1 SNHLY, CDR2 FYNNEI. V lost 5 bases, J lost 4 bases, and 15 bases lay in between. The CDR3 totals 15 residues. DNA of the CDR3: TGTGCCAGCAGTAGAAGGGGGGAGTTATACAATGAGCAGTTCTTC. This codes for CASSRRGELYNEQFF.

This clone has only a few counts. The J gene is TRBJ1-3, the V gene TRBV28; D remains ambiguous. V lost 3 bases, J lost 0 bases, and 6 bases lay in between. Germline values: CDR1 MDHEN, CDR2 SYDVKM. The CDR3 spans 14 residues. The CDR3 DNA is TGTGCCAGCAGTTTGGCCCACTCTGGAAACACCATATATTTT. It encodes CASSLAHSGNTIYF. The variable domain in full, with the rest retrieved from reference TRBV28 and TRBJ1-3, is DVKVTQSSRYLVKRTGEKVFLECVQDMDHENMFWYRQDPGLGLRLIYFSYDVKMKEKGDIPEGYSVSREKKERFSLILESASTNQTSMYLCASSLAHSGNTIYFGEGSWLTVV.

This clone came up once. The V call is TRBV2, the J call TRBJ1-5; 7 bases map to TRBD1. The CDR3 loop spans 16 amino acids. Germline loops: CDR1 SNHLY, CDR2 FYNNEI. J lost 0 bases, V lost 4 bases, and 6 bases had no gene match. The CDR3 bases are TGTGCCAGCAGTGCGACACAGGGGAATAGCAATCAGCCCCAGCATTTT. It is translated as CASSATQGNSNQPQHF.

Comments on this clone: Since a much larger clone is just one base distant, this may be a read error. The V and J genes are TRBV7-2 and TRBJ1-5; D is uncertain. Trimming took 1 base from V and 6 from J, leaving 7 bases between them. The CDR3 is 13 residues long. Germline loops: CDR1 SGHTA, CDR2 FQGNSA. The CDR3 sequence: CASSLDRGQPQHF. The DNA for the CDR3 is TGTGCCAGCAGCTTAGATCGCGGTCAGCCCCAGCATTTT. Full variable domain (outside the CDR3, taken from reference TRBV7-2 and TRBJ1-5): GAGVSQSPSNKVTEKGKDVELRCDPISGHTALYWYRQSLGQGLEFLIYFQGNSAPDKSGLPSDRFSAERTGGSVSTLTIQRTQQEDSAVYLCASSLDRGQPQHFGDGTRLSIL.

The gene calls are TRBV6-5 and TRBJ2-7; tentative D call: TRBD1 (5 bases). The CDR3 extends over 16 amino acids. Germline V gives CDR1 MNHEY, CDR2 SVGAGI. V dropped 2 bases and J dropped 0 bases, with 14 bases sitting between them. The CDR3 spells CASSYSYSTVSYEQYF. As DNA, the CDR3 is TGTGCCAGCAGTTACAGCTACTCGACAGTCTCCTACGAGCAGTACTTC.

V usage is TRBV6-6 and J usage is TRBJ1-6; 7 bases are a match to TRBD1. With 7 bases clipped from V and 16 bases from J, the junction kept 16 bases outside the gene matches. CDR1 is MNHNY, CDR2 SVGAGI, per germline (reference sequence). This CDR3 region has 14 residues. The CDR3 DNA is TGTGCCAGCACCCCCGGGACAGAGATTCACCCTCTCCACTTT. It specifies CASTPGTEIHPLHF.

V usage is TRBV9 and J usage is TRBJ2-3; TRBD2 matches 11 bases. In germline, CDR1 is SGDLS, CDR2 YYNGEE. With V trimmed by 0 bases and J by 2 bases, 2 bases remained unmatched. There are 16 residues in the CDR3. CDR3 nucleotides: TGTGCCAGCAGCGTAGGGGGACTAGCGGACACAGATACGCAGTATTTT. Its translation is CASSVGGLADTDTQYF.

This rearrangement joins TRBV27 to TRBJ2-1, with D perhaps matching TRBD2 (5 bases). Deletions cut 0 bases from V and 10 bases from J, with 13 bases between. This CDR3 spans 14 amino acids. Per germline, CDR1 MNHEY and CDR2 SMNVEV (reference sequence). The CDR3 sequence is CASSLSSRGLEQFF. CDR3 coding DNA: TGTGCCAGCAGTTTATCGAGCCGAGGGTTGGAGCAGTTCTTC.

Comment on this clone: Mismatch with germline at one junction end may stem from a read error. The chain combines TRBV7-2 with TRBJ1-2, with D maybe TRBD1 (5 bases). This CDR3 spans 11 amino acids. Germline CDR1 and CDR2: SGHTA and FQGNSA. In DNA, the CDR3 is TGTGCCAGCAGCTTTAACAGCCAGGGATACTTC. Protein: CASSFNSQGYF.

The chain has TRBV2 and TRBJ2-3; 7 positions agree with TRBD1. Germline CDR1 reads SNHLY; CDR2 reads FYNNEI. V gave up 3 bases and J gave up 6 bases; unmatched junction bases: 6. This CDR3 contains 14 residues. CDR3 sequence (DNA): TGTGCCAGCAGTGACGGACAGGCTCGGGATACGCAGTATTTT. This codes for CASSDGQARDTQYF. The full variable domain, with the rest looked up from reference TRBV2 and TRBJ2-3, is EPEVTQTPSHQVTQMGQEVILRCVPISNHLYFYWYRQILGQKVEFLVSFYNNEISEKSEIFDDQFSVERPDGSNFTLKIRSTKLEDSAMYFCASSDGQARDTQYFGPGTRLTVL.

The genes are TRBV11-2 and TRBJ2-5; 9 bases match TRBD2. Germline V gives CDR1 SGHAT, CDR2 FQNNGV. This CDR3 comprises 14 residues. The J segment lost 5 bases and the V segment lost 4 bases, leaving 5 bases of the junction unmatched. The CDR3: CASSSRSGRETQYF. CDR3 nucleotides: TGTGCCAGCAGCTCCAGGAGCGGGAGGGAGACCCAGTACTTC.

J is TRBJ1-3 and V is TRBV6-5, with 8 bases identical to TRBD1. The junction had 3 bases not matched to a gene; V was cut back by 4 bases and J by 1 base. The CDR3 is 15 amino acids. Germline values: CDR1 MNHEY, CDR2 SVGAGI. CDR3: CASSWDRTSGNTIYF. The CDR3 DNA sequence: TGTGCCAGCAGTTGGGACAGGACGTCTGGAAACACCATATATTTT.

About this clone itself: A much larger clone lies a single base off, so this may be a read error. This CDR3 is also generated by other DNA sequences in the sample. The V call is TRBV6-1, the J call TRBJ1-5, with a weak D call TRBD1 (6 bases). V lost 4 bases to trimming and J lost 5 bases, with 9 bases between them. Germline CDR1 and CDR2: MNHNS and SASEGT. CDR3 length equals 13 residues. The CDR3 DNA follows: TGTGCCAGCAGTGGGACAGAGGATCAGCCCCAGCATTTT. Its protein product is CASSGTEDQPQHF.

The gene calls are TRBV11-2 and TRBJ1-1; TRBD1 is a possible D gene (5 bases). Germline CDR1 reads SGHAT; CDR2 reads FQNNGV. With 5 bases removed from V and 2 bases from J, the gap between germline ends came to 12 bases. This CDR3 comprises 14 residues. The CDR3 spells CASSAGRINTEAFF. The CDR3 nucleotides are TGTGCCAGCAGCGCGGGACGGATTAACACTGAAGCTTTCTTT.

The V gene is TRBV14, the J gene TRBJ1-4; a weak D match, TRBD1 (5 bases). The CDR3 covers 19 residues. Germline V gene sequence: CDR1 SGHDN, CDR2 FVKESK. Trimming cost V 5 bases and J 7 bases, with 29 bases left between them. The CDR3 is CASSERKISRDAVGEKLFF. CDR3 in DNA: TGTGCCAGCAGCGAACGAAAGATCTCGCGGGACGCGGTGGGTGAAAAACTGTTTTTT.